This T cell receptor beta chain was retrieved from a study of cytomegalovirus exposure and HLA in healthy donors. Study-wide results and caveats: V- and J-gene trimming in TCR beta was tied to a missense DCLRE1C variant by an analysis performed later.

Vbeta (60) and Jbeta (13) primers were used in the PCR. Produced via immunoSEQ multiplex PCR; TCRdb's table is partial and in-frame only. This sample has under 200,000 clones, with approximately 90% found just once. This clone was recorded only once. Its target is unknown. The receptor's source is a boy aged 2 to 10 in good health and CMV-seronegative. The sample was PBMCs.

The chain's CDR3 is CAIRQGAPNSPLHF. For the CDR3, the DNA is TGTGCCATAAGACAGGGAGCCCCTAATTCACCCCTCCACTTT. The J gene is TRBJ1-6, the V gene TRBV7-3; 7 positions agree with TRBD1. Per germline, CDR1 SGHTA and CDR2 FQGTGA. CDR3 length: 14 amino acids. V trimming: 10 bases; J trimming: 6 bases; junction bases outside the gene matches: 9.